These 27 T cell receptor beta chains originate from one sample sequenced in a study of cytomegalovirus exposure and HLA in healthy donors. Primers: 60 Vbeta forward and 13 Jbeta reverse. The data were produced by immunoSEQ multiplex PCR, yet TCRdb's version contains in-frame clones alone and is incomplete. The profile shows fewer than 150,000 clones, 75% to 90% of them singletons. Specimen: PBMCs. The receptor set was obtained from a female donor in good health and CMV-seropositive.

The chain combines TRBV6-1 with TRBJ1-2; D is perhaps TRBD1 (6 bases). This CDR3 has 12 amino acids. The germline V and J ends were trimmed by 8 bases and 8 bases, with 15 bases remaining between them. The V gene's germline CDR1 is MNHNS and CDR2 SASEGT. CDR3 in DNA: TGTGCCAGCTGGACAGTCGAGGTGGGCTACACCTTC. This codes for CASWTVEVGYTF.

This chain connects TRBV14 to TRBJ2-5; 9 bases are a match to TRBD1. The CDR3 has 16 amino acids. The trim removed 6 bases at V and 5 bases at J, leaving 13 bases unmatched. Germline values: CDR1 SGHDN, CDR2 FVKESK. CDR3 in DNA: TGTGCCAGCAGTCCACTGATTATCGGACAGGGGGAGACCCAGTACTTC. Residues: CASSPLIIGQGETQYF.

CDR3 sequence: CASSQILHEQYF. CDR3 sequence (DNA): TGTGCCAGCAGCCAAATCCTCCACGAGCAGTACTTC. V is TRBV14 and J is TRBJ2-7; D not certain. This CDR3 has 12 residues. V dropped 2 bases and J dropped 5 bases, with 7 bases sitting between them. The germline CDR1 and CDR2 sequences are SGHDN and FVKESK.

The gene calls are TRBV5-4 and TRBJ2-7; tentatively, D is TRBD2 (7 bases). The germline V and J ends were trimmed by 0 bases and 3 bases, with 13 bases remaining between them. The CDR3 is 15 amino acids. Germline V gene sequence: CDR1 SGHNT, CDR2 YYREEE (reference sequence). CDR3 loop: CASSLEAGDYYEQYF. The CDR3 nucleotides are TGTGCCAGCAGCTTGGAAGCAGGGGACTACTACGAGCAGTACTTC.

The rearrangement uses TRBV4-1 and TRBJ1-5; 11 positions match TRBD1. Germline lookup yields CDR1 MGHRA and CDR2 YSYEKL. V was pared by 4 bases and J by 0 bases, with 2 bases of the junction left unmatched. CDR3 length equals 16 residues. CDR3 loop: CASSRTGGYSNQPQHF. DNA for the CDR3: TGCGCCAGCAGCCGGACAGGGGGCTATAGCAATCAGCCCCAGCATTTT.

The J gene is TRBJ2-1, the V gene TRBV19; perhaps TRBD2 as D (5 bases). V was trimmed by 1 base and J by 8 bases, leaving 15 bases between them. From germline, CDR1 is LNHDA and CDR2 SQIVND (reference sequence). This CDR3 has 15 residues. The CDR3, as DNA: TGTGCCAGTAGTATAGTCGACTCCCTGAGGGATGAGCAGTTCTTC. As protein: CASSIVDSLRDEQFF.

The rearrangement uses TRBV5-1 and TRBJ2-5; TRBD2 aligns across 12 bases. The V gene's germline CDR1 is SGHRS and CDR2 YFSETQ. The CDR3 length is 16 residues. V was clipped by 5 bases and J by 4 bases; unmatched bases: 9. The CDR3 spells CASRPSGGVQVETQYF. DNA for the CDR3: TGCGCCAGCAGGCCTAGCGGGGGGGTGCAGGTAGAGACCCAGTACTTC. The full variable domain, in which reference TRBV5-1 and TRBJ2-5 provide the parts outside the CDR3, is KAGVTQTPRYLIKTRGQQVTLSCSPISGHRSVSWYQQTPGQGLQFLFEYFSETQRNKGNFPGRFSGRQFSNSRSEMNVSTLELGDSALYLCASRPSGGVQVETQYFGPGTRLLVL.

The chain uses TRBV6-5 and TRBJ1-6, with a possible D match to TRBD1 (6 bases). CDR1 and CDR2 (germline): MNHEY, SVGAGI. CDR3 length: 15 amino acids. With 4 bases removed from V and 8 bases from J, the gap between germline ends came to 15 bases. The CDR3 sequence: CASSWDTGRDSPLHF. CDR3 DNA: TGTGCCAGCAGTTGGGATACAGGGAGGGATTCACCCCTCCACTTT.

In DNA, the CDR3 is TGTGCCAGCAGCGTAGCCCCTAGTGGGGGGGGCCGCCAAGAGACCCAGTACTTC. It translates to CASSVAPSGGGRQETQYF. The chain combines TRBV9 with TRBJ2-5, with D tentatively TRBD2 (7 bases). CDR3 length equals 18 residues. The germline gives CDR1 SGDLS, CDR2 YYNGEE. The V end lost 0 bases, the J end lost 1 base, and 19 bases lay between the germline ends.

There are a few counts of this clone. The CDR3 loop is CASSLGQGMGTEAFF. In nucleotides, the CDR3 is TGTGCCAGCAGTCTCGGACAGGGAATGGGCACTGAAGCTTTCTTT. The chain employs TRBV27 and TRBJ1-1; TRBD1 matches 8 bases. The CDR3 is made up of 15 amino acids. CDR1 and CDR2 from the germline V gene are MNHEY and SMNVEV (reference sequence). With V trimmed by 5 bases and J by 4 bases, 9 bases remained unmatched.

This chain connects TRBV16 to TRBJ1-6; D is perhaps TRBD1 (5 bases). Trimming stripped 3 bases from V and 10 bases from J, with 16 bases between. This CDR3 has 15 amino acids. Germline V gene lookup returns CDR1 KGHSY and CDR2 FQNENV. Written as DNA, the CDR3 is TGTGCCAGCAGCCAGACTTCGCAGGGAGGATCACCCCTCCACTTT. Translation: CASSQTSQGGSPLHF.

This chain links TRBV6-6 with TRBJ2-1; maybe TRBD2 (6 bases). V shed 2 bases and J shed 12 bases, with 11 bases lying between them. The CDR3 consists of 12 residues. Germline V lookup: CDR1 MNHNY, CDR2 SVGAGI (reference sequence). CDR3 protein: CASSYTDGGQFF. CDR3 DNA sequence: TGTGCCAGCAGTTACACTGACGGGGGGCAGTTCTTC.

The chain couples TRBV5-1 to TRBJ1-6; D unresolved. Germline CDR1 reads SGHRS; CDR2 reads YFSETQ. The V end was cut by 6 bases, the J end by 7 bases, with 20 bases between. The CDR3 is 16 residues long. CDR3 DNA sequence: TGCGCCAGCAAAATAACGTTATCCTCGGGAAATTCACCCCTCCACTTT. Amino acids: CASKITLSSGNSPLHF.

V and J are TRBV6-5 and TRBJ2-2, with 8 bases lining up with TRBD1. Trimming removed 5 bases from V and 1 base from J; junction bases left unmatched: 3. This CDR3 has 15 residues. From germline, CDR1 is MNHEY and CDR2 SVGAGI. DNA of the CDR3: TGTGCCAGCAGTGGACAGGGTAGGAACACCGGGGAGCTGTTTTTT. Translating gives CASSGQGRNTGELFF.

V gene TRBV28 combines with J gene TRBJ1-5, with TRBD1 matching 10 bases. Germline lookup yields CDR1 MDHEN and CDR2 SYDVKM. CDR3 length equals 14 residues. Trimming at V came to 7 bases and at J to 7 bases, leaving 7 bases not matched to a gene. The DNA for the CDR3 is TGTGCCAGCAATACTGGACAGGGGGACCAGCCCCAGCATTTT. This codes for CASNTGQGDQPQHF.

A few counts support this clone. The V call is TRBV6-5, the J call TRBJ1-1; 8 bases are a match to TRBD1. The CDR3 has 15 amino acids. CDR1 and CDR2 (germline): MNHEY, SVGAGI. Trimming removed 8 bases from V and 0 bases from J; junction bases left unmatched: 8. The CDR3 region has the DNA TGTGCCAGCCAACGGAGGACAGGGTTGAACACTGAAGCTTTCTTT. It is translated as CASQRRTGLNTEAFF.

This chain links TRBV6-1 with TRBJ2-5; 12 positions agree with TRBD2. The J call may be wrong; the DNA end is better matched by TRBJ2-7. The CDR3 totals 15 residues. The germline CDR1 and CDR2 sequences are MNHNS and SASEGT. CDR3 DNA: TGTGCCAGCAGGCGACTAGCGGGGGACCCCTACGAGCAGTACTTC. Translating gives CASRRLAGDPYEQYF.

The chain is built from TRBV7-8 and TRBJ1-5, with D maybe TRBD1 (5 bases). V was trimmed by 1 base and J by 5 bases, leaving 12 bases between them. Germline values: CDR1 SGHVS, CDR2 FQNEAQ. This CDR3 contains 15 residues. The DNA of the CDR3 is TGTGCCAGCAGCTTAGTGTTAGGGGATGATCAGCCCCAGCATTTT. This codes for CASSLVLGDDQPQHF.

The chain carries TRBV2 and TRBJ1-3, with D unresolved. The V and J ends lost 3 bases and 4 bases respectively, with 16 bases between them. Germline lookup yields CDR1 SNHLY and CDR2 FYNNEI. This CDR3 is built from 16 residues. This CDR3 is CASSEIEGPSGNTIYF. For the CDR3, the DNA is TGTGCCAGCAGTGAGATCGAGGGCCCCTCCGGAAACACCATATATTTT.

Comment on this clone: One junction end disagrees with the germline gene, perhaps due to a read error. This sequence joins TRBV7-9 and TRBJ2-7, with a weak D call TRBD2 (8 bases). This CDR3 comprises 12 residues. Germline CDR1 SEHNR, CDR2 FQNEAQ (reference sequence). The CDR3 loop is CSSGRQGYEQYF. The CDR3 bases are TGTTCCAGCGGGAGACAGGGATACGAGCAGTACTTC.

The genes are TRBV5-1 and TRBJ2-5; D is possibly TRBD2 (6 bases). CDR1 and CDR2 from the germline V gene are SGHRS and YFSETQ. Between the trimmed V and J ends, which lost 0 bases and 3 bases, there was a span of 15 bases. The CDR3 loop spans 16 amino acids. The CDR3 here is CASSLGRAGSKETQYF. DNA for the CDR3: TGCGCCAGCAGCTTGGGGCGAGCGGGCTCCAAAGAGACCCAGTACTTC.

This chain joins TRBV6-5 and TRBJ2-3, with TRBD2 as a possible D gene (6 bases). CDR3 size: 16 residues. CDR1 MNHEY and CDR2 SVGAGI come from the germline V gene. V lost 0 bases and J lost 2, with 12 bases in between. CDR3 loop: CASSYSAAGDTDTQYF. CDR3 in DNA: TGTGCCAGCAGTTACTCTGCAGCGGGCGACACAGATACGCAGTATTTT.

V gene TRBV9 combines with J gene TRBJ1-3; unclear D gene. The CDR3 length is 16 residues. Germline assignment: CDR1 SGDLS and CDR2 YYNGEE. Trimming took off 1 base at V and 1 base at J, with 12 bases between the two ends. The CDR3 DNA reads as TGTGCCAGCAGCGTATTCCAGAGAGGTTCTGGAAACACCATATATTTT. It translates to CASSVFQRGSGNTIYF.

With respect to this clone: The sample has other DNA sequences that encode this CDR3 too. The CDR3 loop is CASSLGGDYGYTF. In nucleotides, the CDR3 is TGCGCCAGCAGCTTGGGGGGGGACTATGGCTACACCTTC. The chain uses TRBV5-1 and TRBJ1-2, with TRBD1 as a possible D gene (5 bases). CDR3 length equals 13 residues. The germline V and J ends were trimmed by 0 bases and 3 bases, with 6 bases remaining between them. Germline assignment: CDR1 SGHRS and CDR2 YFSETQ.

The rearrangement links TRBV5-1 to TRBJ2-7; 9 bases agree with TRBD1. V trimming: 0 bases; J trimming: 0 bases; junction bases outside the gene matches: 1. The germline CDR1 and CDR2 sequences are SGHRS and YFSETQ. CDR3 length equals 15 residues. The CDR3 bases are TGCGCCAGCAGCTTGGGGGGACAGGGCTCCTACGAGCAGTACTTC. This codes for CASSLGGQGSYEQYF.

The rearrangement links TRBV28 to TRBJ1-3; maybe TRBD1 (6 bases). V dropped 0 bases and J dropped 4 bases, with 19 bases sitting between them. This CDR3 spans 18 amino acids. Germline V CDR1 and CDR2: MDHEN, SYDVKM. This CDR3 is CASSLWFQGQGAGNTIYF. CDR3 nucleotides: TGTGCCAGCAGTTTATGGTTTCAGGGACAAGGTGCGGGAAACACCATATATTTT.

This clone was found a few times. The chain links TRBV6-5 to TRBJ2-7, with TRBD2 matching 8 bases. V lost 0 bases and J lost 2; bases outside the gene matches: 6. The V gene's germline CDR1 is MNHEY and CDR2 SVGAGI. The CDR3 is 16 residues long. The CDR3: CASSYSKAGAAYEQYF. The CDR3, as DNA: TGTGCCAGCAGTTACTCGAAAGCGGGGGCCGCCTACGAGCAGTACTTC.